The source of this T cell receptor beta chain is a study of blood T cell repertoires in COVID-19 (dated by TCRdb to 2020 to 2021). Background for the entire study: Samples from collaborators originated in the United States, Italy and Spain and spanned both the acute and convalescent phases of COVID-19. The sample metadata nearly always contained a de-identified subject ID, COVID-19 status, age in years and sex. Deeply sampled blood TCRbeta repertoires from subjects exposed to, actively infected with, or recovered from COVID-19 were included in the dataset. The repertoires were released in a freely available public database meant as a resource for research on the immune response to SARS-CoV-2. Where available, HLA class I and class II types were taken from metadata supplied by the sample provider and were not determined by assay-based typing. The material from the prospective study consisted of cDNA or gDNA derived from T cells, B-cell-depleted T cells, or PBMCs. The samples were drawn from two sources: the first 160 participants of the ongoing ImmuneRACE study, and 1,000 to 1,500 subjects contributed by 6 global collaborators. What the research found in general, with its limitations: The amount of clinical and demographic metadata varied by source and participant and was provided uncurated.

A second Seattle source provided samples from volunteer blood donors who had recovered from COVID-19. The collaborating institutions used their own protocols to collect whole blood in K2EDTA tubes. For TCRbeta analysis, collaborators shipped samples in one of three forms: frozen whole blood, isolated PBMCs, or DNA extracted from either of those sample types. TCRbeta CDR3 regions were amplified from genomic DNA using the immunoSEQ Assay, a bias-controlled multiplex PCR. For the original study's pipeline: Within the assay, amplification of reference gene primers was used to estimate how many nucleated cells each sample contained. To quantify the absolute abundance of each unique TCRbeta CDR3 rearrangement, sequence reads were collapsed and filtered. Productive Simpson clonality was computed per sample as the square root of Simpson's diversity index over productive rearrangements. The immuneACCESS repertoire file appears here via TCRdb, limited to in-frame rearrangements. These files lack a portion of the clones; in checked studies, under half of the deficit traces to unresolved V genes, and the cause of the others is not known. V, J and clone size were drawn from that table, and D and trimming were deduced from the DNA. The sample table records about 260,000 clones; 80% to 90% of these occur just once. Clones ranked in the top ten supply 1.5% of the sample.

A remark on this clone: Its antigen remains undetermined. No base-level quality is on record; no much larger clone is a single base apart.

Sequenced input: peripheral blood. This TCR was sampled from a woman between 40 and 50 years old who had recovered from COVID-19.

The CDR3 is CASSIAVNYGYTF. The nucleotide sequence reads TGTGCCAGTAGTATAGCAGTGAACTATGGCTACACCTTC. Recombination linked TRBV19 to TRBJ1-2, with no D gene named confidently. The germline V gene (reference sequence) sets CDR1 to LNHDA and CDR2 to SQIVND. The CDR3 numbers 13 residues from cysteine through phenylalanine. CDR3 DNA is the only sequence kept; it has 39 bases, read in frame from the first base. Trimming takes 1 base from V and 2 bases from J, and the germline ends sit 5 bases apart. Reference TRBV19 and TRBJ1-2 proteins supply the regions before and after the CDR3; the full variable domain is: DGGITQSPKYLFRKEGQNVTLSCEQNLNHDAMYWYRQDPGQGLRLIYYSQIVNDFQKGDIAEGYSVSREKKESFPLTVTSAQKNPTAFYLCASSIAVNYGYTFGSGTRLTVV.